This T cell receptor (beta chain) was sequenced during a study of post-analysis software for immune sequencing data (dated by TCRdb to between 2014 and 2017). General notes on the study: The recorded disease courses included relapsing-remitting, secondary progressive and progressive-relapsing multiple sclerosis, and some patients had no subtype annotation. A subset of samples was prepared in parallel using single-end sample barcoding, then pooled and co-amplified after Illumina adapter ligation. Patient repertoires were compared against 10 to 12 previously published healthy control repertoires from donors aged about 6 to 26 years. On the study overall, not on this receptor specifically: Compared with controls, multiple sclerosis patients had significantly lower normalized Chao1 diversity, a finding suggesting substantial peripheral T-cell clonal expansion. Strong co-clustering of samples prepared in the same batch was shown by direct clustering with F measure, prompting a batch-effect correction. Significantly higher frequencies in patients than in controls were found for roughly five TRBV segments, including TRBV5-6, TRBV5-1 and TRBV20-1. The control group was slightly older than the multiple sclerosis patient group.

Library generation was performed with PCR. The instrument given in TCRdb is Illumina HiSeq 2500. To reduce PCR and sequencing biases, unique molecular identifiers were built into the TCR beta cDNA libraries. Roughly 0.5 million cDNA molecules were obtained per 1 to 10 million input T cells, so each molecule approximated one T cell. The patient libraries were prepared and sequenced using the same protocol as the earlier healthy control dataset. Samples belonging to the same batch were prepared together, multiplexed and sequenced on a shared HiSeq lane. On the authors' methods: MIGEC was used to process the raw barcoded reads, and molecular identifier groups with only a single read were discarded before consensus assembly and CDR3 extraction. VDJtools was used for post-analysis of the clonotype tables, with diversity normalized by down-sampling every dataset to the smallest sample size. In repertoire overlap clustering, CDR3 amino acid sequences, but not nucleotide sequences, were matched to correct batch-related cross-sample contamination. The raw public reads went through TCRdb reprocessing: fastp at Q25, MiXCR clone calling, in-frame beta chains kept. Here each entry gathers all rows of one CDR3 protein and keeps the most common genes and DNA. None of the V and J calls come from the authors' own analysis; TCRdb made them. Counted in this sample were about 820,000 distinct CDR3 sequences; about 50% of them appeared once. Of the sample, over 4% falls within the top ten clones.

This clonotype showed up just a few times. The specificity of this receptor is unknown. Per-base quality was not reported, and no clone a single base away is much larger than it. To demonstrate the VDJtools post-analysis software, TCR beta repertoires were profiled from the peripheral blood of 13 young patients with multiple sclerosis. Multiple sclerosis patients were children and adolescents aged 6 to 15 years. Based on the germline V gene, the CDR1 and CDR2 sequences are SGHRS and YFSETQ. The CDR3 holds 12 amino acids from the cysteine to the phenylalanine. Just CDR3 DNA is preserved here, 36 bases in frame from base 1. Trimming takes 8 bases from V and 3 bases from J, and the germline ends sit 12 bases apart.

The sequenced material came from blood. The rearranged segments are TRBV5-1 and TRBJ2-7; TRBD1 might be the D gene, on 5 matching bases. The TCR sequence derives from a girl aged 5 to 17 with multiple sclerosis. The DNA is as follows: TGCGCCAGGTCGACAGAGGACTACGAGCAGTACTTC. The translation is CARSTEDYEQYF. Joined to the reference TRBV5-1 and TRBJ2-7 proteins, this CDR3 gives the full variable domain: KAGVTQTPRYLIKTRGQQVTLSCSPISGHRSVSWYQQTPGQGLQFLFEYFSETQRNKGNFPGRFSGRQFSNSRSEMNVSTLELGDSALYLCARSTEDYEQYFGPGTRLTVT.